This TCR beta chain emerged from a study of blood T cell repertoires in COVID-19. Study-level information: Sample material is recorded as cDNA or gDNA derived from T cells, B-cell-depleted T cells, or PBMCs.

Generated by immunoSEQ multiplex PCR, the TCRdb table keeps only in-frame clones and is missing some. Among around 110,000 clones, roughly 84% were seen once, and the ten largest hold 3.5% to 4%. This CDR3 region has 14 residues. CDR1 SGHKS and CDR2 YYEKEE come from the germline V gene (reference sequence). Between the trimmed V and J ends, which lost 4 bases and 5 bases, there was a span of 15 bases. In terms of age and location, participants ranged from about 18 to 100 years and lived in about two dozen US areas. What the recovered Cohort 3 donors had was two negative PCRs, clearance, or symptom resolution.

This rearrangement joins TRBV5-5 to TRBJ1-2; maybe TRBD1 (6 bases). Sequencing used PBMCs or T cells enriched from blood (not recorded which). The clonotype was recovered from a woman in her 30s who had recovered from COVID-19. CDR3 residues: CASSHQQGRYGYTF. The CDR3 nucleotides are TGTGCCAGCAGCCATCAACAGGGAAGGTATGGCTACACCTTC.